Shown below are 6 T cell receptor beta chains from a single sample sequenced in a study of cytomegalovirus exposure and HLA in healthy donors (dated by TCRdb to the late 2010s). To prepare the library, the immunoSEQ multiplex PCR assay was applied. A mixture of 60 forward primers for TCR Vbeta segments and 13 reverse primers for TCR Jbeta segments was used in the multiplex PCR. TCRdb re-hosts the immuneACCESS table, in-frame sequences only. Its copies lack some clones; in the studies checked, an unresolved V gene accounts for under half of them, and the cause for the rest is not known. The sample data list some 200,000 clones, and approximately 80% of these were observed just once. The top ten clones comprise roughly a sixth of the sample. Input material: PBMCs. All receptors come from a man in his forties or fifties in good health and CMV-seronegative.

This clone came up once. The CDR3 DNA reads as TGTGCCAGCAGTAAGGATCGACAGCAGCCCCAGCATTTT. This encodes CASSKDRQQPQHF. The chain uses TRBV6-1 and TRBJ1-5; tentative D call: TRBD1 (5 bases). The V gene's germline CDR1 is MNHNS and CDR2 SASEGT. The CDR3 extends over 13 amino acids. Trimming pared 5 bases from V and 7 bases from J, leaving 12 bases between.

V is TRBV9 and J is TRBJ1-2; no firm D call. CDR1 is SGDLS and CDR2 is YYNGEE in the germline V gene. The CDR3 extends over 16 amino acids. V lost 0 bases, J lost 8 bases, and 20 bases lay in between. CDR3 sequence reads: CASSVDVGRGDWGYTF. CDR3 nucleotide sequence: TGTGCCAGCAGCGTAGACGTCGGTCGGGGAGATTGGGGCTACACCTTC.

The chain employs TRBV5-1 and TRBJ1-1, with D perhaps matching TRBD1 (6 bases). This CDR3 comprises 14 residues. Germline lookup yields CDR1 SGHRS and CDR2 YFSETQ. The V end lost 2 bases, the J end lost 2 bases, and 10 bases lay between the germline ends. CDR3 DNA sequence: TGCGCCAGCAGCTTAGAGGGGGTAAACACTGAAGCTTTCTTT. It translates to CASSLEGVNTEAFF.

V and J are TRBV2 and TRBJ1-1; D is uncertain. The ends were cut back, 3 bases at V and 4 bases at J, with 12 bases in the middle. The CDR3 is made up of 14 amino acids. Germline lookup yields CDR1 SNHLY and CDR2 FYNNEI. The DNA for the CDR3 is TGTGCCAGCAGTGAGGATGGCCGCGGCACTGAAGCTTTCTTT. It is translated as CASSEDGRGTEAFF.

In this sample, this clone turned up many times. The J gene is TRBJ1-2, the V gene TRBV4-3; D gene ambiguous. The CDR3 has 14 amino acids. Deletions cut 4 bases from V and 6 bases from J, with 15 bases between. Germline CDR1 is LGHNA and CDR2 is YSLEER. The CDR3 DNA reads TGCGCCAGCAGCCCGATAGGGAGTGTCGATGGCTACACCTTC. This gives the protein CASSPIGSVDGYTF.

This clone was observed a handful of times. The chain carries TRBV7-8 and TRBJ1-5, with D tentatively TRBD1 (5 bases). CDR1 and CDR2 from the germline V gene are SGHVS and FQNEAQ. V lost 5 bases, J lost 6 bases, and 20 bases lay in between. The CDR3 contains 16 residues. The CDR3 loop is CASSPIESGVGQPQHF. The CDR3 DNA reads as TGTGCCAGCAGCCCAATCGAATCGGGGGTGGGTCAGCCCCAGCATTTT. Using reference TRBV7-8 and TRBJ1-5 for the parts outside the CDR3, the full variable domain is GAGVSQSPRYKVAKRGQDVALRCDPISGHVSLFWYQQALGQGPEFLTYFQNEAQLDKSGLPSDRFFAERPEGSVSTLKIQRTQQEDSAVYLCASSPIESGVGQPQHFGDGTRLSIL.